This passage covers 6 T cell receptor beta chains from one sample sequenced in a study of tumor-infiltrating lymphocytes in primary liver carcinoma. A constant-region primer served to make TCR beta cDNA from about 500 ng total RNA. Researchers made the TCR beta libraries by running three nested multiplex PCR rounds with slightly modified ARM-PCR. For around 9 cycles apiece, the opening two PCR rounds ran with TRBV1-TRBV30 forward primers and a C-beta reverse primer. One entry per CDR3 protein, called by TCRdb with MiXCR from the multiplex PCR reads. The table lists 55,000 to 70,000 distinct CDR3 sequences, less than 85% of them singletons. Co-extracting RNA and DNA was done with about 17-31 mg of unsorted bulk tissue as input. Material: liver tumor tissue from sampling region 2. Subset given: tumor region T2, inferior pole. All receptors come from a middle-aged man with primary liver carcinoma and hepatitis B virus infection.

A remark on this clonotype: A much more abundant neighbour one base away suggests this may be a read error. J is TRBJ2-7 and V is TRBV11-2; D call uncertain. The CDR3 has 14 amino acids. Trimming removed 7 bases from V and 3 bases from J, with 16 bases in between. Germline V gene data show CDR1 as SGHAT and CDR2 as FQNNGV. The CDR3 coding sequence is TGTGCCAGCAACTTGACGGATGATGGCTACGAGCAGTACTTC. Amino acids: CASNLTDDGYEQYF.

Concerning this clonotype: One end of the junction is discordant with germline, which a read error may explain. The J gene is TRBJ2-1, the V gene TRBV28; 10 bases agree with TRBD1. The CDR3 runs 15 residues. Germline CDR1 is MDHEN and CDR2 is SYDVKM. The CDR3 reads CASSIGGQGTNEQFF. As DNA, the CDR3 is TGCGCCAGCAGCATCGGGGGACAGGGGACGAATGAGCAGTTCTTC.

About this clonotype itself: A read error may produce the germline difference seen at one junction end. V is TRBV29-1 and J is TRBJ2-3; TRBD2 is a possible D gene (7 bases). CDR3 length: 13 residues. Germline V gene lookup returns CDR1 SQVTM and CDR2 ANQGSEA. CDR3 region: CSVRRGGGDTQYF. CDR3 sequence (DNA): TGCAGCGTCCGGAGGGGGGGCGGAGATACGCAGTATTTC.

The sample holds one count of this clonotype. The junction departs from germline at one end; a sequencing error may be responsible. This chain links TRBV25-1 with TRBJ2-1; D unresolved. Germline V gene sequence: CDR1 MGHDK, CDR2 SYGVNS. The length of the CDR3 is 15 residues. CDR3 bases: TGTGCCAACAGTGAATCAGGTAAAACCTACAATGAGCAGCTATTC. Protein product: CANSESGKTYNEQLF. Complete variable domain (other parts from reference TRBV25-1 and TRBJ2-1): EADIYQTPRYLVIGTGKKITLECSQTMGHDKMYWYQQDPGMELHLIHYSYGVNSTEKGDLSSESTVSRIRTEHFPLTLESARPSHTSQYLCANSESGKTYNEQLFGPGTRLTVL.

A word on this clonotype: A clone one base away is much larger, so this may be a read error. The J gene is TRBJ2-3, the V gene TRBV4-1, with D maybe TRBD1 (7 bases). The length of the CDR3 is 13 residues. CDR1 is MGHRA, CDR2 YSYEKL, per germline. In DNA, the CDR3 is TGCGCCAGCAGCCAAGATTACCAGGGGGGACCCCATTTT. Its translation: CASSQDYQGGPHF.

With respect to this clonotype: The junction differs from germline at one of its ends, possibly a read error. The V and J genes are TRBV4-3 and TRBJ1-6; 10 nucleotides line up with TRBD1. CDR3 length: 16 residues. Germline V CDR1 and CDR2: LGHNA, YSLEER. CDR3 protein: CASSSWDRGRSSLLHF. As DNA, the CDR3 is TGCGCCAGCAGCTCCTGGGACAGGGGAAGGAGTTCACTCCTCCACTTT.